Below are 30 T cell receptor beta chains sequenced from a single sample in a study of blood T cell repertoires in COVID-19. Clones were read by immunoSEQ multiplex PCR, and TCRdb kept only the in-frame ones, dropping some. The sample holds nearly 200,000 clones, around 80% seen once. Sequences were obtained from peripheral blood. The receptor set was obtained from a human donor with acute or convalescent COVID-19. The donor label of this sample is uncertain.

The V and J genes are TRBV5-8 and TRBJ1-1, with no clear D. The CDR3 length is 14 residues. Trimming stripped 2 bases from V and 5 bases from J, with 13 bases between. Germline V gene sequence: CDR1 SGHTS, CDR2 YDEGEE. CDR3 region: CASSFMGGTTEAFF. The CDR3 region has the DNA TGTGCCAGCAGCTTCATGGGAGGAACGACTGAAGCTTTCTTT.

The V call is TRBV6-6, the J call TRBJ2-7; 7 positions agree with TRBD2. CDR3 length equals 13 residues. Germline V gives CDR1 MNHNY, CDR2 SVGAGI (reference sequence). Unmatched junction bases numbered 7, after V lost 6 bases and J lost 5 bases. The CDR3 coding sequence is TGTGCCAGCAGCCCCAGGGAGGGGAACGAGCAGTACTTC. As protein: CASSPREGNEQYF.

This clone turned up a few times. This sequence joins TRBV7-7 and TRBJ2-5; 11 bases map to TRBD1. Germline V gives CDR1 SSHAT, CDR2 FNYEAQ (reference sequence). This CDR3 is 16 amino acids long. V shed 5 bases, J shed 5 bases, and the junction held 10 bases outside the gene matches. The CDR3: CASSPRDRGFLETQYF. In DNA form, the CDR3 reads TGTGCCAGCAGCCCAAGGGACAGGGGGTTTCTGGAGACCCAGTACTTC.

CDR3 nucleotide sequence: TGTGCCAGTTCACAGGGGGCGAGGGAAAAACTGTTTTTT. Translating gives CASSQGAREKLFF. This chain links TRBV28 with TRBJ1-4; 9 positions agree with TRBD1. CDR1 and CDR2 (germline): MDHEN, SYDVKM. The CDR3 extends over 13 amino acids. J gave up 8 bases and V 9 bases, and 7 bases lay outside the gene matches.

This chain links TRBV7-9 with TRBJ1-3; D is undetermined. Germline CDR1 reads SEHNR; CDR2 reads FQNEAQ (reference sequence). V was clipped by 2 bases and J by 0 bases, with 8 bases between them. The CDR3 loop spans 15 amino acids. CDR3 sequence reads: CASSLPQLSGNTIYF. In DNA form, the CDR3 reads TGTGCCAGCAGCTTACCCCAACTCTCTGGAAACACCATATATTTT.

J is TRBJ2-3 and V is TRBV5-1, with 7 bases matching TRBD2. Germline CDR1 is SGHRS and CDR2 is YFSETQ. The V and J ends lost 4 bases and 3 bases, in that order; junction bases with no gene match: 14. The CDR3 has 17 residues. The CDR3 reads CASSRSPAGEGTDTQYF. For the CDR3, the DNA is TGCGCCAGCAGCCGGTCGCCGGCGGGAGAGGGAACAGATACGCAGTATTTT.

The CDR3 region is CARPQVGSGNTIYF. The CDR3 nucleotides are TGTGCCAGACCGCAGGTCGGCTCTGGAAACACCATATATTTT. V gene TRBV28 combines with J gene TRBJ1-3, with no clear D. This CDR3 has 14 amino acids. V lost 9 bases and J lost 0, with 12 bases in between. Per the germline V gene, CDR1 is MDHEN and CDR2 is SYDVKM.

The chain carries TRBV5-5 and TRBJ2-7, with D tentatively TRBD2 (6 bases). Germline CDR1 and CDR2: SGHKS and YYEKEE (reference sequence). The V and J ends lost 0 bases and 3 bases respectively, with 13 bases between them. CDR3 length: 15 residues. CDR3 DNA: TGTGCCAGCAGCTTGGCCGTGGGGACTGACTACGAGCAGTACTTC. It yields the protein CASSLAVGTDYEQYF.

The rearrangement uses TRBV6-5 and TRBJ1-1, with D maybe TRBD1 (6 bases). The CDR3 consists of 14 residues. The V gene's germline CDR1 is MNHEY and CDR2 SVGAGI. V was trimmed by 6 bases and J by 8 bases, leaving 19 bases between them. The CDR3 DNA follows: TGTGCCAGCAGCCTGGACAGCAGAAGGTGGGAAGCTTTCTTT. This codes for CASSLDSRRWEAFF.

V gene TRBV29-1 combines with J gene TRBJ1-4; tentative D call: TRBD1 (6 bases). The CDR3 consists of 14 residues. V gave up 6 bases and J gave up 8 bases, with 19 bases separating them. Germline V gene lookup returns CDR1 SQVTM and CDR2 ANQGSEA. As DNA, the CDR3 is TGCAGCGTCTACAAGACGGGCACAGGGGAAAAACTGTTTTTT. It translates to CSVYKTGTGEKLFF.

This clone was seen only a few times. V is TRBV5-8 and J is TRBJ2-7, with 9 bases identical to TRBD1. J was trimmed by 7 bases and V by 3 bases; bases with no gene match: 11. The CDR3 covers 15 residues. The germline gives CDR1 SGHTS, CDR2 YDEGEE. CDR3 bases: TGTGCCAGCAGCTCCCCCTGGACAGGGGTAGGGGAGCAGTACTTC. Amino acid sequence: CASSSPWTGVGEQYF.

This CDR3 is CASSRGINQETQYF. The CDR3 DNA is TGTGCCAGTAGCCGCGGGATTAACCAAGAGACCCAGTACTTC. V and J are TRBV19 and TRBJ2-5; D is possibly TRBD2 (6 bases). Germline CDR1 is LNHDA and CDR2 is SQIVND (reference sequence). V shed 6 bases and J shed 0 bases, with 11 bases lying between them. This CDR3 region has 14 residues.

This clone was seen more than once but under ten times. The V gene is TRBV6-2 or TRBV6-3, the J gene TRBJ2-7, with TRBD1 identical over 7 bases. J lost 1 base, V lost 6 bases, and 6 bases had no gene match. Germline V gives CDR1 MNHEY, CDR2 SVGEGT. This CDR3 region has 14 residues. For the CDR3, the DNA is TGTGCCAGCAGCGAAAGGGACAGATCCTACGAGCAGTACTTC. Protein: CASSERDRSYEQYF.

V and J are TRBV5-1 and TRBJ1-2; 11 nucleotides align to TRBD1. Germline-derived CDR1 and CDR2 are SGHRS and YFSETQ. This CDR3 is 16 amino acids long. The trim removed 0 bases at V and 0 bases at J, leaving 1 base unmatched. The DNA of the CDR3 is TGCGCCAGCAGCTTGGGGGACAGGGGGTCTAACTATGGCTACACCTTC. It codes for CASSLGDRGSNYGYTF.

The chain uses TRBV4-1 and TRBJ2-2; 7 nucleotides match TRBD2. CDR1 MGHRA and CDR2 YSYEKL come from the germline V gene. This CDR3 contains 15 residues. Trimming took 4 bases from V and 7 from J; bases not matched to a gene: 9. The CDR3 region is CASSLWGGPDGELFF. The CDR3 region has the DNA TGCGCCAGCAGCCTCTGGGGAGGGCCCGACGGGGAGCTGTTTTTT.

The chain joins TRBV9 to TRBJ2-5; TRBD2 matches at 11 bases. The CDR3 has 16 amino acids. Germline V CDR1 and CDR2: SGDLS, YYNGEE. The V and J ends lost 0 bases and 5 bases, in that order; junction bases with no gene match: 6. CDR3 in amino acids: CASSVVAGGPGETQYF. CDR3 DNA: TGTGCCAGCAGCGTAGTAGCGGGAGGGCCGGGGGAGACCCAGTACTTC.

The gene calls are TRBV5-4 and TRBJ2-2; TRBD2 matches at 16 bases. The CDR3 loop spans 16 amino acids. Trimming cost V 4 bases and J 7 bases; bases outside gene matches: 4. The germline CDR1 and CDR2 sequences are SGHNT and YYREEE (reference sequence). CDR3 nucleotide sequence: TGTGCCAGCAGCAAGGGGACTAGCGGGAGGGTCGGGGAGCTGTTTTTT. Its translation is CASSKGTSGRVGELFF.

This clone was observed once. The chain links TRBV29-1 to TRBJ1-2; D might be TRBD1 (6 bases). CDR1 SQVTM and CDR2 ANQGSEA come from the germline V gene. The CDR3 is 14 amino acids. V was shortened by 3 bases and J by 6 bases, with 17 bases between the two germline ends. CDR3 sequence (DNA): TGCAGCGTTGAGAAGTCGGCAGGGGTGAATGGCTACACCTTC. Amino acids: CSVEKSAGVNGYTF.

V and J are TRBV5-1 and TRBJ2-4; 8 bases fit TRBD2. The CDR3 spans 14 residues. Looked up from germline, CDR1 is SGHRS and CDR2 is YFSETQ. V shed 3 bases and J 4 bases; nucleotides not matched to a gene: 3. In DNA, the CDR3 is TGCGCCAGCAGCTCTACTAGCGGAAAAAACATTCAGTACTTC. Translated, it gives CASSSTSGKNIQYF.

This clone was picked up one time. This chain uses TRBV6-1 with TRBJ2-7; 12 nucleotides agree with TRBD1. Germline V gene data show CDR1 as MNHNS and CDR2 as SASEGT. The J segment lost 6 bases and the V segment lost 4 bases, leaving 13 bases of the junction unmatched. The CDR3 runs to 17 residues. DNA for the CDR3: TGTGCCAGCAGTGTCTTCCCCCCGGGACAGGGGGCGACCGAGCAGTACTTC. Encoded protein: CASSVFPPGQGATEQYF.

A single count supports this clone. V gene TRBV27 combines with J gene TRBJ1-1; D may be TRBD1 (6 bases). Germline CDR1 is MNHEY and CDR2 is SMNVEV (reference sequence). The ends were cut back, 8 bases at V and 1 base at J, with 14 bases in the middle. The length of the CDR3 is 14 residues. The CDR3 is CASGHRDRNTEAFF. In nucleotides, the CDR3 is TGTGCCAGCGGTCACAGGGATCGGAACACTGAAGCTTTCTTT.

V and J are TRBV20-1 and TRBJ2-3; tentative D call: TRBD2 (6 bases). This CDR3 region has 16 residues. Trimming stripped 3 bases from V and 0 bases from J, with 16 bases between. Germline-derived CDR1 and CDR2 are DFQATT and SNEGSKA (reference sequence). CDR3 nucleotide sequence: TGCAGTGCTAGTGGTGGGAGGTCTGCTAGCACAGATACGCAGTATTTT. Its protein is CSASGGRSASTDTQYF.

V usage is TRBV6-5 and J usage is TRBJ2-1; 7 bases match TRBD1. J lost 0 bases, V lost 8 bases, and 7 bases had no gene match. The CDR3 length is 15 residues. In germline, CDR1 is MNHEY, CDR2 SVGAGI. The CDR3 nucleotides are TGTGCCAGCCGGCGGACAGGTACCTCCTACAATGAGCAGTTCTTC. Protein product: CASRRTGTSYNEQFF.

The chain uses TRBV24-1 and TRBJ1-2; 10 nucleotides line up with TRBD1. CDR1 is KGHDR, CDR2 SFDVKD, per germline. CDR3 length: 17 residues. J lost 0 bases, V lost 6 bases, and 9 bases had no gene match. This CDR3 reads CATSFPDRGPSNYGYTF. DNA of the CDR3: TGTGCCACCAGTTTTCCCGACAGGGGGCCTTCTAACTATGGCTACACCTTC.

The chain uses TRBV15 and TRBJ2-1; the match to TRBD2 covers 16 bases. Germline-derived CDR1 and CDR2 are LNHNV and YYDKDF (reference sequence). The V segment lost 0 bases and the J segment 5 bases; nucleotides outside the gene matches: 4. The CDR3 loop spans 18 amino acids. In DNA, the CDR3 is TGTGCCACCAGCAGAGAATGGGGGACTAGCGGGAGGGACAATGAGCAGTTCTTC. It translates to CATSREWGTSGRDNEQFF.

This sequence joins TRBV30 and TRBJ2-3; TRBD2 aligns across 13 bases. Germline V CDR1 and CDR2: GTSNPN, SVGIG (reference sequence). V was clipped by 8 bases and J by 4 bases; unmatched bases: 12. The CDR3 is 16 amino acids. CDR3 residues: CATTTSGRGVPDTQYF. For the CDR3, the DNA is TGTGCCACCACCACTAGCGGGAGGGGGGTACCAGATACGCAGTATTTT.

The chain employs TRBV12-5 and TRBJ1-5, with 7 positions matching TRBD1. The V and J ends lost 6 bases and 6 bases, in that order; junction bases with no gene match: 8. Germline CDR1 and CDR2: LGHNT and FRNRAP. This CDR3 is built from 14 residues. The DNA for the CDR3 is TGTGCTAGTGGACAGGGGTGGGGGATTCAGCCCCAGCATTTT. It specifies CASGQGWGIQPQHF.

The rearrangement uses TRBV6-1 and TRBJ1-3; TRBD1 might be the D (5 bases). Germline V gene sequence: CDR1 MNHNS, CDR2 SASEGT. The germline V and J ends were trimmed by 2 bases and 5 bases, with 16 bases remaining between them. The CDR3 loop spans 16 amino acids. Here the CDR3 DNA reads TGTGCCAGCAGTGAACCGGGACTCAGGATCAGAAACACCATATATTTT. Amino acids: CASSEPGLRIRNTIYF.

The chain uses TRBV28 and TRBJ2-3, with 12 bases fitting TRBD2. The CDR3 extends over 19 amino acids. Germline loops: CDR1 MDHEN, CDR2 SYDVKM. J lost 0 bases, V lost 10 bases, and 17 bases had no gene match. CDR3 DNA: TGTGCCACCGAGCCCCCAAGGGGACTAGCGGGTTCTAGCACAGATACGCAGTATTTT. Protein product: CATEPPRGLAGSSTDTQYF.

The CDR3 sequence: CASSPKDISPLHF. In DNA form, the CDR3 reads TGTGCCAGCTCACCCAAGGACATCTCACCCCTCCACTTT. The rearrangement links TRBV18 to TRBJ1-6; tentatively, D is TRBD1 (5 bases). V was shortened by 3 bases and J by 10 bases, with 10 bases between the two germline ends. The CDR3 totals 13 residues. Germline CDR1 and CDR2: KGHSH and LQKENI.